This TCR beta chain derives from a study of molecular identifiers for immune sequencing clone quantification. TCRdb reanalysed the PCR reads using MiXCR and keeps one entry per CDR3 protein. The sample carries some 93,000 distinct CDR3 sequences, under 25% recorded once. A CD8+CD4-CCR7+CD45RA+ phenotype served as the sorting definition for naive CD8 T cells. Germline V gene sequence: CDR1 LGHNA, CDR2 YSLEER. The CDR3 consists of 14 residues. V lost 0 bases to trimming and J lost 4 bases, with 10 bases between them. This clonotype was found many times. The TCR comes from a human donor in good health. Some libraries in this study had Jurkat cell RNA spiked in. Sequencing was carried out using naive CD8+ T cells from blood, with Jurkat cell RNA spiked in. Subset in this sample: FACS-sorted CD8+CD4-CCR7+CD45RA+ naive T cells. The chain joins TRBV4-3 to TRBJ2-7, with D unclear. The CDR3 nucleotides are TGCGCCAGCAGCCAAGAAGGCAGATCTTACGAGCAGTACTTC. Residues: CASSQEGRSYEQYF.